The TCR beta chain described here comes from a study of cytomegalovirus exposure and HLA in healthy donors. Regarding the study as a whole: Segments of the TCR beta V type were, in most cases, productive about 87% or about 30% of the time in an earlier analysis.

Germline V gives CDR1 MNHEY, CDR2 SMNVEV (reference sequence). Trimming pared 3 bases from V and 2 bases from J, leaving 11 bases between. This CDR3 region has 14 residues. In this sample, this clone turned up a few times. Its antigen is not identified. Researchers ran the PCR with 60 Vbeta and 13 Jbeta primers. Assay used: immunoSEQ multiplex PCR; TCRdb lists only in-frame clones, some missing. This table has some 120,000 clones, around 76% appearing once. The rearrangement links TRBV27 to TRBJ2-7; D not resolved. The TCR comes from a woman between 40 and 55 years old in good health and CMV-seropositive. The sample taken for sequencing was PBMCs. The CDR3 bases are TGTGCCAGCAGTTTGGGCAGGTCCGCCTACGAGCAGTACTTC. Translating gives CASSLGRSAYEQYF.